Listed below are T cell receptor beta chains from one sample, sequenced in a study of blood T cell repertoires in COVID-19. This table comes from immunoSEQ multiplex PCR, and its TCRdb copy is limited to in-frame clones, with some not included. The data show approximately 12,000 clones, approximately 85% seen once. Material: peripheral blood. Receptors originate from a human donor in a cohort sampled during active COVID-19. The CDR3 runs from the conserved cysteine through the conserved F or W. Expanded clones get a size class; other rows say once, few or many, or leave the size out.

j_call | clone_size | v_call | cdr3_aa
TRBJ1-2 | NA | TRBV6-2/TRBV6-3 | CASSDRQGPLGYTF
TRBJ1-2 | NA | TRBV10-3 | CAISGQHNYGYTF
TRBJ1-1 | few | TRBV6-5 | CASTPGGLGRTEAFF
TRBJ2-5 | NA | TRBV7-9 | CASSFLWTSGDQETQYF
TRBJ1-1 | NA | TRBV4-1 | CASSQRDSRTEAFF
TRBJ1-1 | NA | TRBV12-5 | CASAFLALSFF
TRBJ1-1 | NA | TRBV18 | CASSPLGGNTEAFF
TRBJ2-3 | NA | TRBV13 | CASSLRRLAGSTDTQYF
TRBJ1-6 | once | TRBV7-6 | CASSLSPAGANSPLHF
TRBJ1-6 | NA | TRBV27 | CASSLFRNSPLHF
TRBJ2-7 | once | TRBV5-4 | CASSPSGVPPHEQYF
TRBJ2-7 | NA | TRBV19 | CASSRQGIDYEQYF
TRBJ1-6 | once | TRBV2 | CASSVEQAGSPLHF
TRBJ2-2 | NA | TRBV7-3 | CASSLGHNTGELFF
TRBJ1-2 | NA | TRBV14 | CASSPSRQGRGYTF
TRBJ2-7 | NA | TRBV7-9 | CASSPYNGHYEQYF
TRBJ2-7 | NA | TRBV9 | CASSRTGGIYEQYF
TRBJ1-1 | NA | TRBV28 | CASTGGGSTEAFF
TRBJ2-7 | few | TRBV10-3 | CAISDARGLTYEQYF
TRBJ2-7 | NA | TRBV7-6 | CASSLGQGGTYEQYF
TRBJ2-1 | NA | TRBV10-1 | CASSESGLAEDNEQFF
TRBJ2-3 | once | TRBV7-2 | CASSLPTGLGDTQYF
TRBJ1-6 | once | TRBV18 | CASSPGQPNSPLHF
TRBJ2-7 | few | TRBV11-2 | CASSFRTGTYEQYF
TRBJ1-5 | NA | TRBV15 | CATSAGDRDMGNQPQHF
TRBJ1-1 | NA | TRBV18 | CASSSLDRDTEAFF
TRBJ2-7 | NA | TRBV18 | CASSLRRTGGISYEQYF
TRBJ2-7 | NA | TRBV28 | CASSFSGLAGVIPSYEQYF
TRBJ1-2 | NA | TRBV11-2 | CASSLTANYGYTF
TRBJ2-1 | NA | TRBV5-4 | CASTTGIGQREQFF
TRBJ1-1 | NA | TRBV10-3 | CAISELQMNTEAFF
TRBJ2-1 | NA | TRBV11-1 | CASSPVRGKQYNEQFF
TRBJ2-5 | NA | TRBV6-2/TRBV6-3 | CASSLFSETQYF
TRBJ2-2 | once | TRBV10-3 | CATSGGGANTGELFF
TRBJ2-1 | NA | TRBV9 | CASSFRLAGGQDEQFF
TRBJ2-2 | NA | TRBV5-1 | CASSETTNTGELFF
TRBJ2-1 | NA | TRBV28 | CASTTRGGRVREQFF
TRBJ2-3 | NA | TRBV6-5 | CASSYSSGADTQYF
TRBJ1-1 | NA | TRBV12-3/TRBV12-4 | CASSLQGNTEAFF
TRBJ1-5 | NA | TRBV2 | CASSGSRAGDQPQHF
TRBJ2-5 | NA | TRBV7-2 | CASIWGGGSQETQYF